A selection of T cell receptor beta chains follows, all from one sample in a study of chemoradiotherapy in HPV16-positive cancers. The method was immunoSEQ multiplex PCR; TCRdb's version includes in-frame clones alone and lacks a portion of them. The sample consists of around 4,600 clones, around 77% of them appearing once. The sample in question was tumor tissue, obtained from a patient who underwent chemoradiotherapy. The receptor source for this set is a human donor with HPV-associated anogenital cancer. Both conserved end residues are part of each CDR3. The D gene is left open where the match is weak. The size of a clone is reported for some rows only, either as once, few or many, or as a class for expanded clones.

J | V | D | size | length | DNA | CDR3
TRBJ2-1 | TRBV7-6 | TRBD2 | NA | 14 | TGTGCCAGCAGTTTCTTTGCGGGAGGTAGTGAGCAGTTCTTC | CASSFFAGGSEQFF
TRBJ2-5 | TRBV7-9 | TRBD1 | NA | 14 | TGTGCCAGCAGCTTGGGACAGGGTTTAGAGACCCAGTACTTC | CASSLGQGLETQYF
TRBJ2-2 | TRBV7-2 | NA | few | 14 | TGTGCCAGCAGCTTTGGGGTGCTCACCGGGGAGCTGTTTTTT | CASSFGVLTGELFF
TRBJ2-3 | TRBV6-4 | NA | medium-sized | 13 | TGTGCCAGCAGTGACGGGGACACAGATACGCAGTATTTT | CASSDGDTDTQYF
TRBJ1-2 | TRBV5-6 | NA | NA | 13 | TGTGCCAGCAGCTTAGGGCCTCAAGGCGGCTACACCTTC | CASSLGPQGGYTF
TRBJ2-2 | TRBV29-1 | TRBD2 | few | 13 | TGCAGCGGGACTAGCGGTCACACCGGGGAGCTGTTTTTT | CSGTSGHTGELFF
TRBJ2-3 | TRBV6-4 | TRBD2 | NA | 15 | TGTGCCAGCAGTGACGGAGCGGGAGGCACAGATACGCAGTATTTT | CASSDGAGGTDTQYF
TRBJ1-1 | TRBV28 | TRBD1 | NA | 15 | TGTGCCAGCAGTGCACGGGACAGGGGGACCACTGAAGCTTTCTTT | CASSARDRGTTEAFF
TRBJ2-7 | TRBV20-1 | TRBD1 | NA | 11 | TGCAGTGCGGGACAGGGCTACGAGCAGTACTTC | CSAGQGYEQYF
TRBJ2-1 | TRBV11-2 | TRBD2 | NA | 16 | TGTGCCAGCAGCTCCGTAGCGGGAAGGCCGCCCAATGAGCAGTTCTTC | CASSSVAGRPPNEQFF
TRBJ2-5 | TRBV16 | TRBD2 | NA | 15 | TGTGCCAGCAGCCAACTGACTAGCGGGAGAGAGACCCAGTACTTC | CASSQLTSGRETQYF
TRBJ2-7 | TRBV5-6 | NA | NA | 12 | TGTGCCAGCAGCACCGGGGCCTACGAGCAGTACTTC | CASSTGAYEQYF
TRBJ2-1 | TRBV6-5 | TRBD2 | NA | 15 | TGTGCCAGCAGTTACGAACTAGCGGGAGTAGGTGAGCAGTTCTTC | CASSYELAGVGEQFF
TRBJ1-3 | TRBV29-1 | NA | once | 14 | TGCAGCGTTGAGGCCTTTACTGAAGGAAACACCATATATTTT | CSVEAFTEGNTIYF
TRBJ1-4 | TRBV7-2 | NA | NA | 14 | TGTGCCAGCAGCCTAACCCAGGGGATGGGAAAACTGTTTTTT | CASSLTQGMGKLFF
TRBJ1-5 | TRBV2 | NA | NA | 13 | TGTGCCAGTAAACGAGATAGCAATCAGCCCCAGCATTTT | CASKRDSNQPQHF
TRBJ1-5 | TRBV19 | NA | NA | 15 | TGTGCCAGTACCCCTAATGGGGATAGCAATCAGCCCCAGCATTTT | CASTPNGDSNQPQHF
TRBJ2-2 | TRBV6-1 | NA | few | 16 | TGTGCCAGCAGTGAAGCGCTGGAAGGGTCCACCGGGGAGCTGTTTTTT | CASSEALEGSTGELFF
TRBJ2-4 | TRBV14 | NA | NA | 12 | TGTGCCAGCAGCCGGGGGACGAACATTCAGTACTTC | CASSRGTNIQYF
TRBJ1-1 | TRBV28 | NA | NA | 15 | TGTGCCAGCAGTCCCTATTCAGGGCACGTCGCTGAAGCTTTCTTT | CASSPYSGHVAEAFF
TRBJ2-3 | TRBV2 | TRBD2 | NA | 15 | TGTGCCAGCAAGACCGGAGGACTAGCAAGAGATACGCAGTATTTT | CASKTGGLARDTQYF
TRBJ1-5 | TRBV12-2 | NA | NA | 17 | TGTGCAAGTCGCTTAGTATGCGGACAGGGGGCCGATCAGCCCCAGCATTTT | CASRLVCGQGADQPQHF
TRBJ2-1 | TRBV7-3 | TRBD2 | NA | 15 | TGTGCCAGCAGCTTAGGGGCTAGCGGGAGCCGGGAGCAGTTCTTC | CASSLGASGSREQFF
TRBJ1-6 | TRBV19 | TRBD1 | NA | 14 | TGTGCCAGTAGTCGGGACAGCCGTAATTCACCCCTCCACTTT | CASSRDSRNSPLHF
TRBJ2-3 | TRBV7-9 | TRBD2 | large | 17 | TGTGCCAGCAGCTTACCCACTAGCGGGAGGTGGAGAGATACGCAGTATTTT | CASSLPTSGRWRDTQYF
TRBJ2-2 | TRBV10-3 | NA | NA | 13 | TGTGCCATCAGTAGCGGCAACACCGGGGAGCTGTTTTTT | CAISSGNTGELFF
TRBJ2-7 | TRBV5-5 | TRBD1 | NA | 14 | TGTGCCAGCAGCTTGCGGACAGGGATCCACGAGCAGTACTTC | CASSLRTGIHEQYF
TRBJ1-6 | TRBV5-5 | NA | NA | 13 | TGTGCCAGCAGTCTGGGACTGCTTTTGCCCCTCCACTTT | CASSLGLLLPLHF
TRBJ1-6 | TRBV4-1 | NA | NA | 16 | TGCGCCAGCAGCCAAGATACTGGACGGCTAAATTCACCCCTCCACTTT | CASSQDTGRLNSPLHF
TRBJ1-2 | TRBV9 | TRBD1 | NA | 15 | TGTGCCAGCAGCGGCAGCAGGGACAGGGGGCCCGGCTACACCTTC | CASSGSRDRGPGYTF
TRBJ2-2 | TRBV10-2 | TRBD2 | NA | 14 | TGCGCCAGCAGTGAGTCAGGGAGGGCCGGGGAGCTGTTTTTT | CASSESGRAGELFF
TRBJ1-5 | TRBV2 | NA | NA | 13 | TGTGCCAGCAGTAGAGAGGGGAATCAGCCCCAGCATTTT | CASSREGNQPQHF
TRBJ1-4 | TRBV2 | NA | NA | 13 | TGTGCCACGGGGCGCATTGGTGATGAAAAACTGTTTTTT | CATGRIGDEKLFF
TRBJ2-5 | TRBV18 | NA | NA | 14 | TGTGCCAGCTCACCACAGGGTCGGAGAGAGACCCAGTACTTC | CASSPQGRRETQYF
TRBJ2-1 | TRBV7-6 | TRBD2 | NA | 17 | TGTGCCAGCAGCCCAACCGCACTAGCGGGAGCCTACAATGAGCAGTTCTTC | CASSPTALAGAYNEQFF
TRBJ2-1 | TRBV11-2 | TRBD2 | NA | 16 | TGTGCCAGCAGCTTAACTAGCGCGGAATTTTACAATGAGCAGTTCTTC | CASSLTSAEFYNEQFF
TRBJ1-4 | TRBV11-1 | TRBD1 | NA | 15 | TGTGCCAGCAGTTACAGGGGACTCTCTAATGAAAAACTGTTTTTT | CASSYRGLSNEKLFF
TRBJ1-2 | TRBV5-1 | NA | NA | 15 | TGCGCCAGCAGGATCCGGGACACTTCTAACTATGGCTACACCTTC | CASRIRDTSNYGYTF